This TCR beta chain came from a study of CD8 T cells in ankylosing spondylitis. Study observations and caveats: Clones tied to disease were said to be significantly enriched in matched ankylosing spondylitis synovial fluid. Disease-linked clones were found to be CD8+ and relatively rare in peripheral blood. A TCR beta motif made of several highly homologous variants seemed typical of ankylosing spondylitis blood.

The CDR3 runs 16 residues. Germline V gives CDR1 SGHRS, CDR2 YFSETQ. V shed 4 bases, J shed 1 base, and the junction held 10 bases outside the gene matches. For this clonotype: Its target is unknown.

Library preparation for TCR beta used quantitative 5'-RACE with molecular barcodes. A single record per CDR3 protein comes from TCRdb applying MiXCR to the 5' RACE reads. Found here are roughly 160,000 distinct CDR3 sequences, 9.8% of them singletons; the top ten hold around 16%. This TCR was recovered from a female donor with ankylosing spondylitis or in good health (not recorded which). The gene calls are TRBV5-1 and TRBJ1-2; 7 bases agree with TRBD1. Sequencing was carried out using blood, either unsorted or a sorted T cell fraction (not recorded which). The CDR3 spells CASSGRTGDLNYGYTF. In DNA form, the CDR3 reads TGCGCCAGCAGCGGGAGGACAGGAGATCTTAACTATGGCTACACCTTC.